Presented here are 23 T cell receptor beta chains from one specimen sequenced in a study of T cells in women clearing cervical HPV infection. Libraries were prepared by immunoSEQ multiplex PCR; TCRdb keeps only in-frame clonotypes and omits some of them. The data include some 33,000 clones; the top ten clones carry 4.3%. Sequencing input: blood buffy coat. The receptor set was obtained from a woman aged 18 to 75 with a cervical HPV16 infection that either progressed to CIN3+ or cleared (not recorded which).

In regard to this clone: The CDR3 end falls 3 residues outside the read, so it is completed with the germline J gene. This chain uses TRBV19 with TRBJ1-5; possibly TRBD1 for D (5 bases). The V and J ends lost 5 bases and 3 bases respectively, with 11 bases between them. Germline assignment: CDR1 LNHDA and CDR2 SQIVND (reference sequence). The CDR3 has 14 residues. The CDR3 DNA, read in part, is TGTGCCAGTAGTGTGGACAATGACAATCAGCCC. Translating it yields CASSVDNDNQP. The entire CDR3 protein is CASSVDNDNQPQHF.

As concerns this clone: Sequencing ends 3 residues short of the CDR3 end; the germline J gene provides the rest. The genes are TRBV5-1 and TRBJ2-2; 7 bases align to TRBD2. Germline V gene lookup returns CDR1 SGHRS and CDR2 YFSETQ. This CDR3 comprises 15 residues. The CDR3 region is CASSLSGDYNSPLFF. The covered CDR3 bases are TGCGCCAGCAGCTTGAGTGGGGACTATAATTCACCG.

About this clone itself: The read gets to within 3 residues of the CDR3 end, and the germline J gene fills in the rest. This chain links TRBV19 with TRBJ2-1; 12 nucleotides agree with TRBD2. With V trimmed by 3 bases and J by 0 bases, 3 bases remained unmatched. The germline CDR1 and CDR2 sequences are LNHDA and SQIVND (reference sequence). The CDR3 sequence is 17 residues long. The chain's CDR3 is CASSMGLAGSSYNEQFF. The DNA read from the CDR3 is TGTGCCAGTAGTATGGGACTAGCGGGCTCCTCCTACAATGAG.

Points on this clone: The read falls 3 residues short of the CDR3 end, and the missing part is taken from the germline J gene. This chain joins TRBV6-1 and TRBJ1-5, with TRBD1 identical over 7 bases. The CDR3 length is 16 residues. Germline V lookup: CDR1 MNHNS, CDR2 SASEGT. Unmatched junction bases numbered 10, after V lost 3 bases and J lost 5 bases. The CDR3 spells CASSDLDRPNHQPQHF. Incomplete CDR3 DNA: TGTGCCAGCAGTGATTTGGACAGGCCTAATCATCAGCCC.

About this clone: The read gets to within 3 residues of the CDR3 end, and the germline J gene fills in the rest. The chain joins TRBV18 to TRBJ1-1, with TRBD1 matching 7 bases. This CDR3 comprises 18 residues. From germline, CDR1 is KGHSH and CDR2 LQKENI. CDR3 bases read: TGTGCCAGCTCACCACCGAGTAGGGGGCCTTTAGCCAAAAACATT. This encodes CASSPPSRGPLAKNI. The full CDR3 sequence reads CASSPPSRGPLAKNIAFF.

This chain's CDR3 is CATFRRGNTGELFF. CDR3 bases read: TGTGCCACTTTTCGGCGGGGAAACACCGGGGAG. J is TRBJ2-2 and V is TRBV5-4; weak D call: TRBD2 (6 bases). From the germline J gene comes the end of the CDR3, since the read stops 3 residues before it. Between the trimmed V and J ends, which lost 9 bases and 2 bases, there was a span of 14 bases. This CDR3 contains 14 residues. From germline, CDR1 is SGHNT and CDR2 YYREEE (reference sequence).

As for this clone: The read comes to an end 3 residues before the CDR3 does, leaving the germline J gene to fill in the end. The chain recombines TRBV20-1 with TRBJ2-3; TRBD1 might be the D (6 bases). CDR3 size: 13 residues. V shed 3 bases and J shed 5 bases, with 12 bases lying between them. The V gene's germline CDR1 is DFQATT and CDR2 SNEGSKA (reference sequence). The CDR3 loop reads CSARERGKDTQYF. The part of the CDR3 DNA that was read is TGCAGTGCTAGGGAGAGGGGGAAAGATACG.

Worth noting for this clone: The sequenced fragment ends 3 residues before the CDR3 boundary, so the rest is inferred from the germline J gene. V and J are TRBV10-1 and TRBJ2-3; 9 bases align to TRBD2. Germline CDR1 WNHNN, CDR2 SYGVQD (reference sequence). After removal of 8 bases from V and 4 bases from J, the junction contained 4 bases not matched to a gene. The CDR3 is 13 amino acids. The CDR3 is CASEREVPDTQYF. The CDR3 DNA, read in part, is TGCGCCAGCGAGCGGGAGGTTCCAGATACG.

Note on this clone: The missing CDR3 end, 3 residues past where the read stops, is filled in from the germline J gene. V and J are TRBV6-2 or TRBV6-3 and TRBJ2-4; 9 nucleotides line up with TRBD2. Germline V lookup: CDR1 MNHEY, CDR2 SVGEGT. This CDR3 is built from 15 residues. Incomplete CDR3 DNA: TGTGCCAGCAGTTACGAGACTAGCGGCCCGGAGACT. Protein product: CASSYETSGPET. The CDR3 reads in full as CASSYETSGPETQYF.

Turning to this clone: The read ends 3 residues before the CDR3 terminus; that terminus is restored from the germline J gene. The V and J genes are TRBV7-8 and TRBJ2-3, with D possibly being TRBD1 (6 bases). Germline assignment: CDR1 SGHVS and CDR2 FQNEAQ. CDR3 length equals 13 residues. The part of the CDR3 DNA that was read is TGTGCCAGCAGCGTACAGGGCCAAGAGACG. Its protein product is CASSVQGQET. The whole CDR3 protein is CASSVQGQETQYF.

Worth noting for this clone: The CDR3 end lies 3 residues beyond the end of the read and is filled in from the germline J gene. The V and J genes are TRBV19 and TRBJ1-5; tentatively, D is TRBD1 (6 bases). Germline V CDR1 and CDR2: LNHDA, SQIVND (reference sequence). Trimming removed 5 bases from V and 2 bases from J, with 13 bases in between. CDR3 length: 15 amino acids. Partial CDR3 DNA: TGTGCCAGTAGTGTACCGGGACACCGCAATCAGCCC. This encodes CASSVPGHRNQP. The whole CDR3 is CASSVPGHRNQPQHF.

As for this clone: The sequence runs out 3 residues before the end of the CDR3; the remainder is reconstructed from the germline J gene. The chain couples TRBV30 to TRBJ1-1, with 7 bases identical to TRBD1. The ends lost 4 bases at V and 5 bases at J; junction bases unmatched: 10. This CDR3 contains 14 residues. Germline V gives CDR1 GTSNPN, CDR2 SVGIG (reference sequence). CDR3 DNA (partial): TGTGCCTGGATGGACTACAGGGGAAGGACTGAA. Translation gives CAWMDYRGRTE. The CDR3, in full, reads CAWMDYRGRTEAFF. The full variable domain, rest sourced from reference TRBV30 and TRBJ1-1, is SQTIHQWPATLVQPVGSPLSLECTVEGTSNPNLYWYRQAAGRGLQLLFYSVGIGQISSEVPQNLSASRPQDRQFILSSKKLLLSDSGFYLCAWMDYRGRTEAFFGQGTRLTVV.

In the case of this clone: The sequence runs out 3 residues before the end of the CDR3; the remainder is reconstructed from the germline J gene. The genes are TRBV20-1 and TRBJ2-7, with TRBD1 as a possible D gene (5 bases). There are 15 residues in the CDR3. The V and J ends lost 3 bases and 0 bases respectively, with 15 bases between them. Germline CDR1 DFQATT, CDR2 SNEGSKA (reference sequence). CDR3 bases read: TGCAGTGCTAGTTTCGACAGAGGTCACTCCTACGAG. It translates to CSASFDRGHSYE. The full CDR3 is CSASFDRGHSYEQYF.

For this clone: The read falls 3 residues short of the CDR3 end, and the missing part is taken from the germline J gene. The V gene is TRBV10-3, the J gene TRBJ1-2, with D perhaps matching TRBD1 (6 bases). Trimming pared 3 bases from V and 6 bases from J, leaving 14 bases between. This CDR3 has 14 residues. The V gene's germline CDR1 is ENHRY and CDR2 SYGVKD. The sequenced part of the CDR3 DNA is TGTGCCATCAGTGACAAGGGGGGGAAGGATGGC. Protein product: CAISDKGGKDG. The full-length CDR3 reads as CAISDKGGKDGYTF.

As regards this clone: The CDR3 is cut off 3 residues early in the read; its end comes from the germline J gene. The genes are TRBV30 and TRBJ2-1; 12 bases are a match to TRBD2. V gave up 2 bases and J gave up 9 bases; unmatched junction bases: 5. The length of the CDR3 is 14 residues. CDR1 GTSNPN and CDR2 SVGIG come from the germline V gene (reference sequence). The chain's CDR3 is CAWSLLAGGGEQFF. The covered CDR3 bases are TGTGCCTGGAGTCTACTAGCGGGGGGCGGTGAG. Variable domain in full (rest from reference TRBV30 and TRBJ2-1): SQTIHQWPATLVQPVGSPLSLECTVEGTSNPNLYWYRQAAGRGLQLLFYSVGIGQISSEVPQNLSASRPQDRQFILSSKKLLLSDSGFYLCAWSLLAGGGEQFFGPGTRLTVL.

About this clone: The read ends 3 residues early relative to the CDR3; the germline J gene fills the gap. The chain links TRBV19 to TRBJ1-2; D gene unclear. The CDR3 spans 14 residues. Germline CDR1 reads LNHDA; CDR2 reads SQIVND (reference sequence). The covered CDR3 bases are TGTGCCAGTATCACCCCCGGGTCCTCCTACGAC. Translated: CASITPGSSYD. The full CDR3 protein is CASITPGSSYDYTF.

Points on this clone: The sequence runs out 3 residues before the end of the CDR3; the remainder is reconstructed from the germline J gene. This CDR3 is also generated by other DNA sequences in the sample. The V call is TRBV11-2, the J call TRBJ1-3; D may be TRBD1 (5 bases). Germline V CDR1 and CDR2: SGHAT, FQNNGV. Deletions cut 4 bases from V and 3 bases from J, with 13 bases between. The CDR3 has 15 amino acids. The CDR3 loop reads CASSSIQGIGNTIYF. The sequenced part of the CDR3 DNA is TGTGCCAGCAGCTCCATTCAGGGTATTGGAAACACC.

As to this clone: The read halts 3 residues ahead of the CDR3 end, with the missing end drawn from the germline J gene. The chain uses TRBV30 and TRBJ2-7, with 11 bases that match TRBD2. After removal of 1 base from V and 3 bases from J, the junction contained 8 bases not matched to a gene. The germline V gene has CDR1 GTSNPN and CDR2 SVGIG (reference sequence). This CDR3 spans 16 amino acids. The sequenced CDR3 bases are TGTGCCTGGAGTGCCGAGGGGACTAGCGGATACTACGAG. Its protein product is CAWSAEGTSGYYE. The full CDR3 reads CAWSAEGTSGYYEQYF.

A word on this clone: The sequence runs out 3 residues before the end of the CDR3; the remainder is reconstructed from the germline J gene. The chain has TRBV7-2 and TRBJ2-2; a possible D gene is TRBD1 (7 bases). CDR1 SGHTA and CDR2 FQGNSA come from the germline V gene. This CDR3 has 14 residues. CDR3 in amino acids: CASSPDRVREKLFF. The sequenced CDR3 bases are TGTGCCAGCAGCCCAGACAGGGTGCGGGAAAAG.

The CDR3 sequence is CATRGGTGGEKLFF. CDR3 DNA, as far as it was read: TGTGCCACGCGGGGGGGGACAGGGGGCGAAAAA. V is TRBV28 and J is TRBJ1-4; 12 bases agree with TRBD1. The CDR3 extends 3 residues past the end of the read, so its final part is completed from the germline J gene. Looked up from germline, CDR1 is MDHEN and CDR2 is SYDVKM. Trimming removed 10 bases from V and 8 bases from J; junction bases left unmatched: 8. The CDR3 is made up of 14 amino acids.

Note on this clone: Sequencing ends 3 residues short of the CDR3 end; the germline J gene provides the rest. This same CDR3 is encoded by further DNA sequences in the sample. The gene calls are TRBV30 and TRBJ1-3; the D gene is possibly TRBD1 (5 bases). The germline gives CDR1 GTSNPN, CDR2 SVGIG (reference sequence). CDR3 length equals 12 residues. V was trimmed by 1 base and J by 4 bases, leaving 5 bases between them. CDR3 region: CAWSAGGNTIYF. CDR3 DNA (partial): TGTGCCTGGAGTGCAGGGGGAAACACC.

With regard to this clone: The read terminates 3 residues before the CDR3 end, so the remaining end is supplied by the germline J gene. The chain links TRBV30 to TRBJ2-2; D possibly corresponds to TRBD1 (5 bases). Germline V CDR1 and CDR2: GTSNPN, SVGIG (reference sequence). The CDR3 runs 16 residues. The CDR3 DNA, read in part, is TGTGCCTGGAGTGGAGTCAGTCTCTCTGGGGCCAACGTG. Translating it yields CAWSGVSLSGANV. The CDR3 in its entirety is CAWSGVSLSGANVLFF.

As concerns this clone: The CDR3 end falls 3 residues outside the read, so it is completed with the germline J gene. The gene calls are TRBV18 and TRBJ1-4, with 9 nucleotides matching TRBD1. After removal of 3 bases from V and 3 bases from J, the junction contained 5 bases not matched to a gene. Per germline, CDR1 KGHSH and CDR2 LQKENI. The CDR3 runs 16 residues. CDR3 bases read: TGTGCCAGCTCACCCGGACAGGGGTATCCTAATGAAAAA. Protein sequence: CASSPGQGYPNEK. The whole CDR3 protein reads CASSPGQGYPNEKLFF.